This T cell receptor (beta chain) was sequenced during a study of shared clonotypes between healthy human individuals. Study-level background: Contributing individuals were a couple of females and three males aged 18 to 49.

This clone was observed a handful of times. Antigen unknown. The DNA input per sorted-subset replicate PCR was about 180 ng, corresponding to some 30,000 T cell genomes. Repertoires were generated with immunoSEQ multiplex PCR, while TCRdb's copy carries only in-frame clones and drops some. The sample shows 2 million to 2.5 million clones, around 95% of them seen only once. Study results and caveats: The study found lower generation probabilities in non-shared clonotypes than in those shared by all four donors.

Sequencing input: naive CD4+ T cells sorted from blood. Stated subset: CD45RA+ positively selected. This TCR was sampled from a man aged 18 to 30 in good health.

CDR3 residues: CASSQGASEGYTF. The DNA for the CDR3 is TGTGCCAGCTCACAGGGGGCGTCAGAAGGCTACACCTTC. This chain links TRBV18 with TRBJ1-2; 7 positions agree with TRBD1. This CDR3 is 13 amino acids long. V was pared by 4 bases and J by 8 bases, with 7 bases of the junction left unmatched. Germline CDR1 and CDR2: KGHSH and LQKENI.